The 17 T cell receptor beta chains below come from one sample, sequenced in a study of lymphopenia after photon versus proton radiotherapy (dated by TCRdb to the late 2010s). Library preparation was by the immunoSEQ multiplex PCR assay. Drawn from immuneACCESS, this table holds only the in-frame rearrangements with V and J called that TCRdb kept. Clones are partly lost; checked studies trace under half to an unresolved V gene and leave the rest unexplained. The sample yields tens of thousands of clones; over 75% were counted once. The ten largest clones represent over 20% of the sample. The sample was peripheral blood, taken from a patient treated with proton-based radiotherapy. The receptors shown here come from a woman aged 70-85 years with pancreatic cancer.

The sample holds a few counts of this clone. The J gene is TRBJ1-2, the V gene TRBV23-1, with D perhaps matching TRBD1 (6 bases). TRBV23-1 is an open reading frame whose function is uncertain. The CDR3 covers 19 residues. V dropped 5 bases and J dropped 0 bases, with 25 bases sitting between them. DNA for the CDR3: TGCGCCAGCAGTGTTAGGGGGAACAGACTTAGGAAATCTAACTATGGCTACACCTTC. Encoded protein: CASSVRGNRLRKSNYGYTF.

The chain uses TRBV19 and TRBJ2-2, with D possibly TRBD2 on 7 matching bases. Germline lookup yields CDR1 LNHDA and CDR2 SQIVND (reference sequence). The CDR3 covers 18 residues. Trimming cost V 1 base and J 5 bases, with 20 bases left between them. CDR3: CASSIGGGAGATTGELFF. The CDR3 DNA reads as TGTGCCAGTAGTATAGGTGGGGGCGCGGGGGCGACGACCGGGGAGCTGTTTTTT.

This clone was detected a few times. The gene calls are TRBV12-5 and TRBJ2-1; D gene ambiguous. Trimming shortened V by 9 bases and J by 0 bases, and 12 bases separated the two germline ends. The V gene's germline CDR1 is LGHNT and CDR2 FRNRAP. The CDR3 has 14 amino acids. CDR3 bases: TGTGCTAGCACCCACGGGTCCTCCTACAATGAGCAGTTCTTC. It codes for CASTHGSSYNEQFF.

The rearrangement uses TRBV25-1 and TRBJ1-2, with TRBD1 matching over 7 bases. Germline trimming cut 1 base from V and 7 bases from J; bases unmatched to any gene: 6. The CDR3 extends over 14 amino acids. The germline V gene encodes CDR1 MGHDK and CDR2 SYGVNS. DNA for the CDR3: TGTGCCAGCAGTGAATTAGGGGGACAGTCTGGCTACACCTTC. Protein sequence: CASSELGGQSGYTF.

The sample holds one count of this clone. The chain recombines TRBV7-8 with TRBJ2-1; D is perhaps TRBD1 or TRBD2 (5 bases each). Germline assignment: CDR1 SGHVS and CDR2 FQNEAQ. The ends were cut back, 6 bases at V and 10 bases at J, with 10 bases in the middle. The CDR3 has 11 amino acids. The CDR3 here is CASRLGVEQFF. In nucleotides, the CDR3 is TGTGCCAGCAGACTAGGGGTGGAGCAGTTCTTC.

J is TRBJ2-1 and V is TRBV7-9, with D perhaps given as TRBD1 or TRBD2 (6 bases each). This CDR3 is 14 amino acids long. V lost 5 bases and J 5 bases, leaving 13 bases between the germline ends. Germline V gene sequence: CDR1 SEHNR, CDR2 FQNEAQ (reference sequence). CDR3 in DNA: TGTGCCAGCAGCACCGGAGGGGGTCACAATGAGCAGTTCTTC. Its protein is CASSTGGGHNEQFF.

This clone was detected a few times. CDR3 residues: CASSPGGEKLFF. The CDR3 bases are TGTGCCAGCAGCCCGGGAGGTGAAAAACTGTTTTTT. The chain carries TRBV28 and TRBJ1-4; D is uncertain. Trimming shortened V by 6 bases and J by 7 bases, and 9 bases separated the two germline ends. This CDR3 comprises 12 residues. From germline, CDR1 is MDHEN and CDR2 SYDVKM.

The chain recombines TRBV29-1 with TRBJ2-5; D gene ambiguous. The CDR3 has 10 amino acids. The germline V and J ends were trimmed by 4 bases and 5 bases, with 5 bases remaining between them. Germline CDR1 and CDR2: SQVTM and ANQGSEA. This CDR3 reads CSVVGETQYF. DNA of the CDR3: TGCAGCGTTGTGGGGGAGACCCAGTACTTC.

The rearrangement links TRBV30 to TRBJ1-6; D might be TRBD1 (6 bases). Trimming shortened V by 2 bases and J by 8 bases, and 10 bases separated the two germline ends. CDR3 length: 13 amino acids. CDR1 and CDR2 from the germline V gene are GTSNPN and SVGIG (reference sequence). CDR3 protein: CAWSKEGDSPLHF. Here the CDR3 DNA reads TGTGCCTGGAGTAAGGAGGGGGATTCACCCCTCCACTTT.

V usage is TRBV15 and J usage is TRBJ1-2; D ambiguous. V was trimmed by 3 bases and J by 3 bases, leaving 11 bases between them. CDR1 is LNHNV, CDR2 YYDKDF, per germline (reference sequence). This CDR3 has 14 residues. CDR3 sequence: CATSRGDGDYGYTF. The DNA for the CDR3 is TGTGCCACCAGCAGGGGAGATGGGGACTATGGCTACACCTTC.

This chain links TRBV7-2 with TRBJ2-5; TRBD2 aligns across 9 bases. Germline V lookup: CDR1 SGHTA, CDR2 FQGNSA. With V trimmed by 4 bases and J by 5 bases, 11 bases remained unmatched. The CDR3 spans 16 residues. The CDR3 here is CASSSPRSGRKETQYF. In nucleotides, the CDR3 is TGTGCCAGCAGCTCCCCTCGTAGCGGGAGAAAGGAGACCCAGTACTTC.

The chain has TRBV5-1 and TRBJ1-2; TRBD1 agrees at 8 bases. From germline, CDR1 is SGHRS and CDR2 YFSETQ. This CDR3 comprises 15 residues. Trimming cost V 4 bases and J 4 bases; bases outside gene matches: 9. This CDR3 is CASSTGGTGAYGYTF. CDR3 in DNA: TGCGCCAGCAGCACGGGTGGGACAGGCGCCTATGGCTACACCTTC.

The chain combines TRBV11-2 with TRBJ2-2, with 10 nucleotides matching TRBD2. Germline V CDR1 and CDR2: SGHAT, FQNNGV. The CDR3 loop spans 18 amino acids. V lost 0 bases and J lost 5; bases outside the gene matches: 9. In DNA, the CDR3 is TGTGCCAGCAGCTTAGATCGAGCGGGAGGGTCCCGAACCGGGGAGCTGTTTTTT. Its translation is CASSLDRAGGSRTGELFF.

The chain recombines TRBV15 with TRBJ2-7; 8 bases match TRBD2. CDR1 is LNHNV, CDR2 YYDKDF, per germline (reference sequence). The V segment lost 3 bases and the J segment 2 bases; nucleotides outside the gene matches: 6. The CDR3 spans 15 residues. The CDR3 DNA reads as TGTGCCACCAGCAGGACAGCGGGAGCAGCCTACGAGCAGTACTTC. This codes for CATSRTAGAAYEQYF.

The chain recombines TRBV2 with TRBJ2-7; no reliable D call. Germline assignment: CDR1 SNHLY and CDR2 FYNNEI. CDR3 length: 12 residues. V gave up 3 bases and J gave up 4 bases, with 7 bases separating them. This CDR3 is CASSEERYEQYF. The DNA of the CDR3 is TGTGCCAGCAGTGAGGAACGTTACGAGCAGTACTTC.

The chain's CDR3 is CASSPPFQGYEAFF. The CDR3 region has the DNA TGTGCCAGCTCACCACCATTTCAGGGATATGAAGCTTTCTTT. V gene TRBV18 combines with J gene TRBJ1-1, with TRBD1 as a possible D gene (5 bases). Germline V CDR1 and CDR2: KGHSH, LQKENI. The CDR3 consists of 14 residues. The V end was cut by 0 bases, the J end by 7 bases, with 12 bases between. The variable domain in full, completed from reference TRBV18 and TRBJ1-1, reads NAGVMQNPRHLVRRRGQEARLRCSPMKGHSHVYWYRQLPEEGLKFMVYLQKENIIDESGMPKERFSAEFPKEGPSILRIQQVVRGDSAAYFCASSPPFQGYEAFFGQGTRLTVV.

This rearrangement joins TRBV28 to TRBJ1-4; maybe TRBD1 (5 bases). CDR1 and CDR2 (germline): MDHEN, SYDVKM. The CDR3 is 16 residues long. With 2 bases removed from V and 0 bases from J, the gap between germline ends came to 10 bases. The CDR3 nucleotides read TGTGCCAGCAGTTTAGGAGGGGTCGCAACTAATGAAAAACTGTTTTTT. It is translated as CASSLGGVATNEKLFF.